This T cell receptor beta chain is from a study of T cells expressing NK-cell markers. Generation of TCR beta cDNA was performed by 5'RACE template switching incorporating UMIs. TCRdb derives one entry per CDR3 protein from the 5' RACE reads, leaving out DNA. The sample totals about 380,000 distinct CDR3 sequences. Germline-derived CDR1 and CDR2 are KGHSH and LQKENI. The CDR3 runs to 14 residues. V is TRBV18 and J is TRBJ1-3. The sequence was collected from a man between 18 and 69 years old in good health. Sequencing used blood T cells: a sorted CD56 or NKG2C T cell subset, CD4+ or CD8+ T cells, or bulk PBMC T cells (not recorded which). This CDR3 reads CASSRVSSGNTIYF.